This T cell receptor beta chain emerged from a study of cytomegalovirus exposure and HLA in healthy donors. Study-wide points: Common viral pathogens (according to a later analysis) appeared linked to several of the most significant clusters. For TCR beta chains, V- and J-gene trimming was later linked to a missense DCLRE1C variant. Presence/absence analyses assumed roughly uniform sequencing depth across donors. A reported reduction in N-insertions relative to the roughly 710-donor mean was seen in an Asian-associated ancestry cluster in a later analysis.

The PCR ran on 60 Vbeta and 13 Jbeta primers. TCRdb's table, derived via immunoSEQ multiplex PCR, lists solely in-frame clones and lacks some. The data show about 98,000 clones, 65% to 80% seen once. CDR1 is SGDLS, CDR2 YYNGEE, per germline. This CDR3 comprises 18 residues. V lost 0 bases and J lost 1; bases outside the gene matches: 8. This clone has only a few counts. Antigen unknown. The sample was PBMCs. V usage is TRBV9 and J usage is TRBJ2-3; 10 bases match TRBD2. The origin of this receptor is a man between 60 and 75 years old in good health and CMV-seropositive. The CDR3 nucleotides read TGTGCCAGCAGCGTAGGCCTAGCGGGGGCTCCGGGCACAGATACGCAGTATTTT. This translates into CASSVGLAGAPGTDTQYF.